This entry concerns a single T cell receptor beta chain. Its antigen is unknown. The ends lost 0 bases at V and 2 bases at J; junction bases unmatched: 4. The CDR3 consists of 15 residues. Per the germline V gene, CDR1 is SGHRS and CDR2 is YFSETQ. The data were taken from a study of long-term antiretroviral therapy in people with HIV. Study-wide points: Pre-ART-expanded clones dominated the repertoire at all time points. Following ART, diversity rose but still fell short of transplant donor controls.

Researchers ran immunoSEQ v3.0 at survey level. Libraries were prepared by immunoSEQ multiplex PCR; TCRdb keeps only in-frame clonotypes and omits some of them. The sample holds approximately 32,000 clones; roughly 80% are singletons and the top ten take 6.5% to 9%. The receptor was derived from a man aged 18-30 years with HIV. The sample here was unsorted PBMCs, taken 0.4 years before starting antiretroviral therapy. The chain recombines TRBV5-1 with TRBJ2-7, with 8 bases matching TRBD1. CDR3 sequence reads: CASSLAGRGPYEQYF. The CDR3, as DNA: TGCGCCAGCAGCTTGGCCGGCAGGGGGCCCTACGAGCAGTACTTC.